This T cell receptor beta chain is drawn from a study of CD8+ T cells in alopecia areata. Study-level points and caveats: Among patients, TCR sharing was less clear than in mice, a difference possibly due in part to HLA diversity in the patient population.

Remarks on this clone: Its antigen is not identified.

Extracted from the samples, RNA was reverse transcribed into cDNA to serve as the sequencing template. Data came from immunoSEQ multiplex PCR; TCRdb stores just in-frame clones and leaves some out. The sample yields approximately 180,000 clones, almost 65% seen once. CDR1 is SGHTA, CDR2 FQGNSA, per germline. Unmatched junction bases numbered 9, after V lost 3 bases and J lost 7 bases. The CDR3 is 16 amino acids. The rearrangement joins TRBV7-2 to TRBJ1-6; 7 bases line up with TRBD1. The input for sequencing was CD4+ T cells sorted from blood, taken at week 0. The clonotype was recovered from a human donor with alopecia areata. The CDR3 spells CASSLEPGTVNSPLHF. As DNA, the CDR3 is TGTGCCAGCAGCTTGGAGCCCGGGACAGTGAATTCACCCCTCCACTTT.